A few counts support the clone carrying this T cell receptor beta chain. Other DNA variants within this sample encode the same CDR3. These data are taken from a study of shared clonotypes between healthy human individuals. The V gene's germline CDR1 is SEHNR and CDR2 FQNEAQ (reference sequence). This CDR3 has 16 amino acids. J gave up 2 bases and V 0 bases, and 3 bases lay outside the gene matches. In unsorted samples, genomic DNA was obtained using 80 million to 90 million PBMCs. Every subset's genomic DNA went evenly onto several immunoSEQ plates. Clones were read by immunoSEQ multiplex PCR, and TCRdb kept only the in-frame ones, dropping some. The data hold 90,000 to 100,000 clones, with around 43% observed a single time.

This clonotype originated in a woman in her thirties or forties in good health. Some clones in this sample may be carry-over from other donors' samples. The chain couples TRBV7-9 to TRBJ2-1, with 8 bases fitting TRBD2. The sample taken for sequencing was PBMCs. The CDR3 sequence is CASSLALAGTYNEQFF. The CDR3 bases are TGTGCCAGCAGCTTAGCGCTAGCGGGCACCTACAATGAGCAGTTCTTC.